Listed below are T cell receptor beta chains from one sample, sequenced in a study of control samples from healthy donors and cancer patients. Clones were read by immunoSEQ multiplex PCR, and TCRdb kept only the in-frame ones, dropping some. The sample consists of about 12,000 clones, approximately 87% of them appearing once. The sequenced sample was formalin-fixed, paraffin-embedded tissue. The receptor source for this set is a male donor with melanoma. The CDR3 runs from the conserved cysteine through the conserved F or W. A D gene is named only where the DNA matches it firmly. Rows give clone size only sometimes, using once, few, many, or a class for an expanded clone.

d_gene	v_gene	j_gene	abundance	CDR3aa	CDR3nt
.	TRBV10-3	TRBJ2-5	.	CAISFKGETQYF	TGTGCCATCAGTTTTAAGGGGGAGACCCAGTACTTC
.	TRBV10-3	TRBJ2-5	.	CAISAPTGGTETQYF	TGTGCCATCAGCGCCCCGACAGGCGGGACAGAGACCCAGTACTTC
.	TRBV7-9	TRBJ2-1	.	CASSFGPTSGTYNEQFF	TGTGCCAGCAGCTTCGGACCAACTTCGGGGACCTACAATGAGCAGTTCTTC
.	TRBV7-9	TRBJ1-1	.	CASSLVKGFATEAFF	TGTGCCAGCAGCTTAGTGAAAGGGTTTGCCACTGAAGCTTTCTTT
TRBD1	TRBV24-1	TRBJ2-1	once	CATSEPGQGWGNEQFF	TGTGCCACCAGTGAGCCCGGACAGGGTTGGGGGAATGAGCAGTTCTTC
.	TRBV25-1	TRBJ2-5	once	CASTTGPTQYF	TGTGCCAGCACCACGGGTCCTACCCAGTACTTC
.	TRBV5-1	TRBJ2-1	.	CASSQQGGSYNEQFF	TGCGCCAGCAGCCAACAGGGTGGGTCCTACAATGAGCAGTTCTTC
.	TRBV3-1/TRBV3-2	TRBJ1-2	once	CASSQAVGGNNYGYTF	TGTGCCAGCAGCCAAGCGGTTGGAGGGAACAACTATGGCTACACCTTC
TRBD1	TRBV6-5	TRBJ1-6	.	CASSRDRGVNSPLHF	TGTGCCAGCAGTCGGGACAGGGGTGTTAATTCACCCCTCCACTTT
TRBD2	TRBV25-1	TRBJ2-3	.	CASSRTSGRGRDTQYF	TGTGCCAGCAGTCGGACTAGCGGGAGGGGCCGAGATACGCAGTATTTT
TRBD2	TRBV5-5	TRBJ2-5	.	CASSPIGGRGQETQYF	TGTGCCAGCAGCCCCATAGGTGGGAGGGGTCAAGAGACCCAGTACTTC
.	TRBV6-5	TRBJ2-2	.	CASSYGLLASGELFF	TGTGCCAGCAGTTACGGTCTACTAGCATCAGGGGAGCTGTTTTTT
.	TRBV20-1	TRBJ2-4	.	CSGRGNIQYF	TGCAGTGGAAGGGGAAACATTCAGTACTTC
.	TRBV14	TRBJ2-1	.	CASSSGRWGYYNEQFF	TGTGCCAGCAGCTCAGGAAGATGGGGATACTACAATGAGCAGTTCTTC
.	TRBV7-2	TRBJ1-2	.	CASSLDGPLGGYTF	TGTGCCAGCAGCTTAGATGGTCCCCTGGGAGGCTACACCTTC
.	TRBV6-1	TRBJ2-7	.	CASSETGTQSYEQYF	TGTGCCAGCAGTGAAACAGGGACTCAATCCTACGAGCAGTACTTC
.	TRBV6-2/TRBV6-3	TRBJ2-3	.	CASSYSGTSSTDTQYF	TGTGCCAGCAGTTACTCCGGGACCTCTAGCACAGATACGCAGTATTTT